This TCR beta chain was observed in a study of blood T cell repertoires in COVID-19. Study background: Acute and convalescent COVID-19 samples came from the United States, Italy and Spain. From T cells, B-cell-depleted T cells, or PBMCs came the material, which was cDNA or gDNA.

This clone occurred a few times. This table comes from immunoSEQ multiplex PCR, and its TCRdb copy is limited to in-frame clones, with some not included. The top ten clones hold 2.5% to 3% of a sample with over 200,000 clones, around four fifths of them seen once. The TCR was taken from a woman between 35 and 50 years old with active or convalescent COVID-19. The sample comprised peripheral blood.

The CDR3 loop reads CASSIPYLAGTRPYEQYF. As DNA, the CDR3 is TGTGCCAGTAGTATTCCGTACCTAGCGGGAACGAGGCCCTACGAGCAGTACTTC. This chain connects TRBV19 to TRBJ2-7, with TRBD2 matching over 9 bases. CDR1 is LNHDA, CDR2 SQIVND, per germline (reference sequence). The CDR3 runs to 18 residues. V was pared by 3 bases and J by 2 bases, with 14 bases of the junction left unmatched.